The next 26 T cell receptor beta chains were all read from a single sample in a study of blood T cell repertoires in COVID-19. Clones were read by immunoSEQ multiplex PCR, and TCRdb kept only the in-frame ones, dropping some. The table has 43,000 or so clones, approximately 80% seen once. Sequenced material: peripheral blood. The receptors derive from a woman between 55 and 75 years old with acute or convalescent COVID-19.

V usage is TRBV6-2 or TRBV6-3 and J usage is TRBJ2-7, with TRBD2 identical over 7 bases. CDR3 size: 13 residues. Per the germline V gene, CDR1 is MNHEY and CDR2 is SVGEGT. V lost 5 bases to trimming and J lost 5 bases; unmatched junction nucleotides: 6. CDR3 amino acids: CASSPGGNDEQYF. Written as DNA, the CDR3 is TGTGCCAGCAGTCCGGGGGGTAATGACGAGCAGTACTTC.

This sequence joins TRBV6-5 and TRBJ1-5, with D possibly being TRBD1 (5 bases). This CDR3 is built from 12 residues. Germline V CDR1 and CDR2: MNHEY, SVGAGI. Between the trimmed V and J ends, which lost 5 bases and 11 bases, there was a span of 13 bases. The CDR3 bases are TGTGCCAGCAGTACCCACGGGGGGGCCCAGCATTTT. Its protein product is CASSTHGGAQHF.

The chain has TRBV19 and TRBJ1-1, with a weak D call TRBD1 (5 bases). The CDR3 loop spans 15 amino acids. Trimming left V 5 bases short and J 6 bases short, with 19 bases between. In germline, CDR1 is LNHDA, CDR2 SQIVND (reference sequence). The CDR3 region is CASSPDDGGIAEAFF. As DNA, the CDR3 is TGTGCCAGTAGTCCCGATGACGGGGGGATTGCTGAAGCTTTCTTT.

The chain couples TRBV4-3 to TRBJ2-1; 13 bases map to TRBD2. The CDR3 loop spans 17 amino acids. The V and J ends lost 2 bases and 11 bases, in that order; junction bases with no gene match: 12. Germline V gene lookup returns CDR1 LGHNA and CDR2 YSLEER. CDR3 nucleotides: TGCGCCAGCAGCCAACAACTACTAGCGGGGGGGCCACTGCAGCAGTTCTTC. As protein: CASSQQLLAGGPLQQFF.

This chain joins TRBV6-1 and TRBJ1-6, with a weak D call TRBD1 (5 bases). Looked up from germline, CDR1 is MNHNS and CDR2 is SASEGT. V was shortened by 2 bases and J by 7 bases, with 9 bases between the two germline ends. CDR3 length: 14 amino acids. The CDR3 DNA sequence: TGTGCCAGCAGTGAAATGGCAGGGAATTCACCCCTCCACTTT. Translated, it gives CASSEMAGNSPLHF.

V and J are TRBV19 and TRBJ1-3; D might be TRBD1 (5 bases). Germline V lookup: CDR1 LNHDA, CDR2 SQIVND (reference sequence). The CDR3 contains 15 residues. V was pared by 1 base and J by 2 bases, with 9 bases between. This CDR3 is CASSIARTPGNTIYF. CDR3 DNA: TGTGCCAGTAGTATAGCCCGGACACCTGGAAACACCATATATTTT.

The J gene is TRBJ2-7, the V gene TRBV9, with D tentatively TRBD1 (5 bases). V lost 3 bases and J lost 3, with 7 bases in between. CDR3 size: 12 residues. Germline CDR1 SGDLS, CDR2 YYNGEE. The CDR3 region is CASSGDSYEQYF. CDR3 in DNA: TGTGCCAGCAGCGGCGACAGCTACGAGCAGTACTTC.

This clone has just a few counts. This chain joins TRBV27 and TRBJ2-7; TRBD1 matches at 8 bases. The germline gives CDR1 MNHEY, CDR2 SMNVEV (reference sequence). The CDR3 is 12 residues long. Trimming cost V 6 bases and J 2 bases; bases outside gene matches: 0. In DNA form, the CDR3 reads TGTGCCAGCAGGACAGGGGCCTACGAGCAGTACTTC. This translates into CASRTGAYEQYF.

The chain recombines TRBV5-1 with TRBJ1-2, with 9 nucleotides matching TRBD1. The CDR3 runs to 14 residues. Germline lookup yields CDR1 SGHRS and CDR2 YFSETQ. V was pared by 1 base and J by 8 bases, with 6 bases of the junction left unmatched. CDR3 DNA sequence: TGCGCCAGCAGCTTGTCGGGACAGGGATGGGGCTACACCTTC. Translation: CASSLSGQGWGYTF.

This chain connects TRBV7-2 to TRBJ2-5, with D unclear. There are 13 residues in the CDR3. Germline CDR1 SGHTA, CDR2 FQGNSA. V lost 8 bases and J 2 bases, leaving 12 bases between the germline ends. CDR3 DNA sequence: TGTGCCAGCTGTAGAAACAGTCAAGAGACCCAGTACTTC. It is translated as CASCRNSQETQYF.

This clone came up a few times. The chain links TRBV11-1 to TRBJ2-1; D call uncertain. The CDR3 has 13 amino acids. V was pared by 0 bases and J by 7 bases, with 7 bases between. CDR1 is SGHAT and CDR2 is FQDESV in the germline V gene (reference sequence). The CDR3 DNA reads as TGTGCCAGCAGCTTAGCGCTAGAAAATGAGCAGTTCTTC. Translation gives CASSLALENEQFF.

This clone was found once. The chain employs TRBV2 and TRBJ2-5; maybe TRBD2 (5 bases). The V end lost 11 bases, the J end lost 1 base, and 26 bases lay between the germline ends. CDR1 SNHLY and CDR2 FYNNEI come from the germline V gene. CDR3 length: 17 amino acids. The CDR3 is CAGFFLRLGLPQETQYF. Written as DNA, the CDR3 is TGTGCCGGATTCTTTCTGCGGCTCGGACTGCCCCAAGAGACCCAGTACTTC.

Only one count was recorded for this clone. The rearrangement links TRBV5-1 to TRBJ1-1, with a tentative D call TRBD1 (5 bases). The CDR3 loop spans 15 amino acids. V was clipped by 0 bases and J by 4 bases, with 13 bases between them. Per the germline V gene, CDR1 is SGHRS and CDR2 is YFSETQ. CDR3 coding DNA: TGCGCCAGCAGCTTGGAATGGGGCGGGGGCACTGAAGCTTTCTTT. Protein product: CASSLEWGGGTEAFF.

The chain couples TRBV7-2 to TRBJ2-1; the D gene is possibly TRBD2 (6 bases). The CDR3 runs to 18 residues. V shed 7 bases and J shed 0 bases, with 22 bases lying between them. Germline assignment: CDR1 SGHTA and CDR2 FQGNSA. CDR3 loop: CASNTLSGPASSYNEQFF. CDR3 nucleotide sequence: TGTGCCAGCAACACTTTAAGCGGGCCGGCGAGCTCCTACAATGAGCAGTTCTTC.

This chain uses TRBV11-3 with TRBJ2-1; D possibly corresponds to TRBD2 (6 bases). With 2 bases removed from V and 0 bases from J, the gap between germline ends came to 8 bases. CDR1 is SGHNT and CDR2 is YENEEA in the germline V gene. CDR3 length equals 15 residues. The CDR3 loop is CASSLLGSSYNEQFF. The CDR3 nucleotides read TGTGCCAGCAGCTTACTCGGGAGCTCCTACAATGAGCAGTTCTTC. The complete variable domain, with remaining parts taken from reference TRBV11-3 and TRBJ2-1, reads EAGVVQSPRYKIIEKKQPVAFWCNPISGHNTLYWYLQNLGQGPELLIRYENEEAVDDSQLPKDRFSAERLKGVDSTLKIQPAELGDSAVYLCASSLLGSSYNEQFFGPGTRLTVL.

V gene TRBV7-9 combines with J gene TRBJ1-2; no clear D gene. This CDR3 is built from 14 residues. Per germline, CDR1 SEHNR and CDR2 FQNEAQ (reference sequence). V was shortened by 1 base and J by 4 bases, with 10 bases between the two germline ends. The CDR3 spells CASSLDGGVYGYTF. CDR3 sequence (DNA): TGTGCCAGCAGCTTAGATGGCGGAGTCTATGGCTACACCTTC.

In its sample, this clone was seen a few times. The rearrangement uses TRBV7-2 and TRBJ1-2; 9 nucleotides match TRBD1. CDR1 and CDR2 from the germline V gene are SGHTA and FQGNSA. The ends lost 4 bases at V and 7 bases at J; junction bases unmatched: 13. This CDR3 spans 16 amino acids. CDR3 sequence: CASSSPPGQGYGGYTF. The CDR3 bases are TGTGCCAGCAGCTCCCCACCGGGACAGGGATACGGTGGCTACACCTTC. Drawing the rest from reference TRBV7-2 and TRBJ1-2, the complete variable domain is GAGVSQSPSNKVTEKGKDVELRCDPISGHTALYWYRQSLGQGLEFLIYFQGNSAPDKSGLPSDRFSAERTGGSVSTLTIQRTQQEDSAVYLCASSSPPGQGYGGYTFGSGTRLTVV.

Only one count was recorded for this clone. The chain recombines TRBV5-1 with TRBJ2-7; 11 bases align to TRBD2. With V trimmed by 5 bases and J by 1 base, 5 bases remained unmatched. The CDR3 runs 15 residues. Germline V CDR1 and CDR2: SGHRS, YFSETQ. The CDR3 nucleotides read TGCGCCAGCAGTCCGACTAGCGGGGTTTCCTACGAGCAGTACTTC. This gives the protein CASSPTSGVSYEQYF.

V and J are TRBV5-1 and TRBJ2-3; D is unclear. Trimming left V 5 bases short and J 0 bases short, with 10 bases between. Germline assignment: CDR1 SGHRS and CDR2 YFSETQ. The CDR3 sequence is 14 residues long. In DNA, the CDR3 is TGCGCCAGCAGACGAGCCTCTAGCACAGATACGCAGTATTTT. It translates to CASRRASSTDTQYF.

The CDR3 here is CASSRQPADGNTIYF. The CDR3 bases are TGTGCCAGCTCACGCCAGCCGGCGGATGGAAACACCATATATTTT. J is TRBJ1-3 and V is TRBV18; D is unclear. V lost 4 bases to trimming and J lost 3 bases, with 13 bases between them. The CDR3 is 15 amino acids. The germline V gene has CDR1 KGHSH and CDR2 LQKENI.

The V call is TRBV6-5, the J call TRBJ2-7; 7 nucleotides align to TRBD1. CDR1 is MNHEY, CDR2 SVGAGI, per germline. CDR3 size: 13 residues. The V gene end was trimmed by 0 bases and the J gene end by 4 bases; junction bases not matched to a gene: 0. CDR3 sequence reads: CASSYSRGYEQYF. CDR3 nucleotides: TGTGCCAGCAGTTACTCCAGGGGGTACGAGCAGTACTTC.

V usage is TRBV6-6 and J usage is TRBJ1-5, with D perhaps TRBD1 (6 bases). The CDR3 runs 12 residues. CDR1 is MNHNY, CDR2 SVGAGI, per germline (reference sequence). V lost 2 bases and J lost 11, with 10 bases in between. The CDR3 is CASSYGGEAQHF. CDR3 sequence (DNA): TGTGCCAGCAGTTACGGGGGCGAGGCCCAGCATTTT.

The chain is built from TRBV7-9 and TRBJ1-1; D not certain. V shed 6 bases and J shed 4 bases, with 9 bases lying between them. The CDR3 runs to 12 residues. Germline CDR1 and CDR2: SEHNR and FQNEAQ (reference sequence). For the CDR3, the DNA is TGTGCCAGCAGACGCGGTTTCACTGAAGCTTTCTTT. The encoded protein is CASRRGFTEAFF.

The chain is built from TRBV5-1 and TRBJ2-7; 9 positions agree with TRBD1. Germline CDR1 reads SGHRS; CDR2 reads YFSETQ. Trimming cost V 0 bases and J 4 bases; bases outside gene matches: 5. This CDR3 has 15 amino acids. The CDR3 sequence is CASSLAGTGFYEQYF. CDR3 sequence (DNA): TGCGCCAGCAGCTTGGCCGGGACAGGGTTTTACGAGCAGTACTTC.

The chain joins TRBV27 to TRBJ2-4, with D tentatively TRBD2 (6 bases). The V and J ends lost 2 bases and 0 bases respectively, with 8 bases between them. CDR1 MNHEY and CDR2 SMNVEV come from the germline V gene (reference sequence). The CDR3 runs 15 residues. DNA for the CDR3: TGTGCCAGCAGTTTAACGGGGGTAGCCAAAAACATTCAGTACTTC. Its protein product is CASSLTGVAKNIQYF.

CDR3 DNA sequence: TGTGCCAGCAGAGAGGACAGACCTCAAGAAAAACTGTTTTTT. Amino acid sequence: CASREDRPQEKLFF. This chain uses TRBV2 with TRBJ1-4; D possibly corresponds to TRBD1 (6 bases). Germline CDR1 and CDR2: SNHLY and FYNNEI. Trimming left V 6 bases short and J 8 bases short, with 16 bases between. The CDR3 loop spans 14 amino acids. Supplemented by reference TRBV2 and TRBJ1-4, the full variable domain reads EPEVTQTPSHQVTQMGQEVILRCVPISNHLYFYWYRQILGQKVEFLVSFYNNEISEKSEIFDDQFSVERPDGSNFTLKIRSTKLEDSAMYFCASREDRPQEKLFFGSGTQLSVL.